This passage covers 25 T cell receptor beta chains from one sample sequenced in a study of PD-1 blockade in classical Hodgkin lymphoma. Method: immunoSEQ multiplex PCR; TCRdb's copy keeps in-frame clones and lacks some. Of over 75,000 clones listed, about nine tenths were seen once; the top ten hold approximately 2.9%. Time point given: cycle 4 day 1 (C4D1), after around six weeks of nivolumab. Every patient had relapsed following autologous stem cell transplantation, and cohorts differed in brentuximab vedotin exposure. Sequenced here: peripheral blood mononuclear cells (PBMCs), sampled before the fourth cycle of nivolumab. All receptors derive from a human donor with classical Hodgkin lymphoma.

The rearrangement links TRBV2 to TRBJ1-2; TRBD1 aligns across 10 bases. V lost 11 bases, J lost 4 bases, and 13 bases stayed unmatched. Germline V gene sequence: CDR1 SNHLY, CDR2 FYNNEI. The CDR3 length is 15 residues. CDR3 in amino acids: CAAAGTGVDGYGYTF. For the CDR3, the DNA is TGTGCCGCAGCCGGGACAGGGGTGGACGGCTATGGCTACACCTTC.

The rearrangement uses TRBV7-9 and TRBJ2-3, with D possibly TRBD2 on 6 matching bases. CDR1 SEHNR and CDR2 FQNEAQ come from the germline V gene (reference sequence). V was cut by 6 bases and J by 2 bases, with 21 bases left in between. The CDR3 loop spans 17 amino acids. This CDR3 reads CASSRRGAGPNTDTQYF. The DNA of the CDR3 is TGTGCCAGCAGTCGTAGGGGTGCGGGGCCTAACACAGATACGCAGTATTTT.

V is TRBV28 and J is TRBJ2-2; weak D call: TRBD1 (5 bases). CDR1 and CDR2 (germline): MDHEN, SYDVKM. Trimming shortened V by 5 bases and J by 9 bases, and 19 bases separated the two germline ends. The CDR3 is made up of 15 amino acids. The CDR3, as DNA: TGTGCCAGCAGTGCCCCGTGGGGCTGGAGTCGGGAGCTGTTTTTT. The encoded protein is CASSAPWGWSRELFF.

The chain employs TRBV13 and TRBJ2-2; a possible D gene is TRBD2 (5 bases). The CDR3 loop spans 20 amino acids. Germline CDR1 reads PRHDT; CDR2 reads FYEKMQ (reference sequence). V shed 5 bases and J shed 1 base, with 26 bases lying between them. The CDR3 DNA reads TGTGCCAGCAGCCCCACGGAGAAGCTCACCCGACGGGGGAACACCGGGGAGCTGTTTTTT. Protein product: CASSPTEKLTRRGNTGELFF. Full variable domain (outside the CDR3, taken from reference TRBV13 and TRBJ2-2): AAGVIQSPRHLIKEKRETATLKCYPIPRHDTVYWYQQGPGQDPQFLISFYEKMQSDKGSIPDRFSAQQFSDYHSELNMSSLELGDSALYFCASSPTEKLTRRGNTGELFFGEGSRLTVL.

In nucleotides, the CDR3 is TGTGCCAGCAGCTGGGGACTAGCGGGCCGAGAGACCCAGTACTTC. The encoded protein is CASSWGLAGRETQYF. V and J are TRBV7-2 and TRBJ2-5; 12 bases fit TRBD2. Germline trimming cut 4 bases from V and 4 bases from J; bases unmatched to any gene: 4. Germline values: CDR1 SGHTA, CDR2 FQGNSA. The CDR3 contains 15 residues.

The chain combines TRBV18 with TRBJ1-2; D may be TRBD1 (6 bases). V was clipped by 3 bases and J by 2 bases, with 13 bases between them. Germline CDR1 KGHSH, CDR2 LQKENI. The CDR3 extends over 15 amino acids. CDR3 residues: CASSPGGQGNYGYTF. The DNA for the CDR3 is TGTGCCAGCTCACCCGGGGGACAAGGCAACTATGGCTACACCTTC.

The chain joins TRBV30 to TRBJ1-2; D perhaps matches TRBD1 (5 bases). The V and J ends lost 8 bases and 13 bases respectively, with 17 bases between them. Germline lookup yields CDR1 GTSNPN and CDR2 SVGIG (reference sequence). The CDR3 runs 10 residues. The CDR3 loop is CATLQVVGTF. The CDR3 nucleotides read TGTGCCACTCTACAGGTTGTTGGCACCTTC.

The chain has TRBV11-2 and TRBJ1-1; perhaps TRBD1 as D (5 bases). The ends were cut back, 1 base at V and 3 bases at J, with 18 bases in the middle. The germline gives CDR1 SGHAT, CDR2 FQNNGV. The CDR3 runs to 17 residues. The DNA of the CDR3 is TGTGCCAGCAGCTTAGGGGCAGGGCGCGAGGTACACACTGAAGCTTTCTTT. Translating gives CASSLGAGREVHTEAFF. Full variable domain (outside the CDR3, taken from reference TRBV11-2 and TRBJ1-1): EAGVAQSPRYKIIEKRQSVAFWCNPISGHATLYWYQQILGQGPKLLIQFQNNGVVDDSQLPKDRFSAERLKGVDSTLKIQPAKLEDSAVYLCASSLGAGREVHTEAFFGQGTRLTVV.

This chain links TRBV5-1 with TRBJ2-1; D assignment may be TRBD1 or TRBD2 (6 bases each). Germline V lookup: CDR1 SGHRS, CDR2 YFSETQ. The CDR3 has 17 residues. Deletions cut 0 bases from V and 0 bases from J, with 13 bases between. The chain's CDR3 is CASSLAPGALSYNEQFF. In DNA, the CDR3 is TGCGCCAGCAGCTTGGCCCCGGGGGCCCTCTCCTACAATGAGCAGTTCTTC.

This clone occurred once. V and J are TRBV6-5 and TRBJ1-4; no firm D call. Looked up from germline, CDR1 is MNHEY and CDR2 is SVGAGI. This CDR3 contains 14 residues. V dropped 6 bases and J dropped 6 bases, with 14 bases sitting between them. CDR3 amino acids: CASSLQVGDEKLFF. DNA of the CDR3: TGTGCCAGCAGCTTACAAGTGGGCGATGAAAAACTGTTTTTT.

This chain links TRBV2 with TRBJ1-2, with TRBD1 as a possible D gene (6 bases). V was clipped by 3 bases and J by 3 bases, with 11 bases between them. CDR1 is SNHLY and CDR2 is FYNNEI in the germline V gene. The CDR3 has 14 amino acids. The CDR3 nucleotides read TGTGCCAGCAGTGACAGGGGAAGTTACTATGGCTACACCTTC. The encoded protein is CASSDRGSYYGYTF.

The rearrangement joins TRBV12-5 to TRBJ2-3; D remains unclear. Per the germline V gene, CDR1 is LGHNT and CDR2 is FRNRAP. The V and J ends lost 3 bases and 6 bases respectively, with 7 bases between them. The CDR3 consists of 12 residues. CDR3 amino acids: CASGFLRDTQYF. The DNA for the CDR3 is TGTGCTAGTGGTTTTTTGCGGGATACGCAGTATTTT.

This sequence joins TRBV19 and TRBJ2-7; possible D gene TRBD1, 6 bases. Germline V gene lookup returns CDR1 LNHDA and CDR2 SQIVND (reference sequence). V lost 5 bases to trimming and J lost 2 bases, with 13 bases between them. CDR3 length equals 14 residues. The CDR3 loop is CASSDSGDTYEQYF. The CDR3 bases are TGTGCCAGTAGTGACTCAGGGGATACCTACGAGCAGTACTTC. The full variable domain, with the rest looked up from reference TRBV19 and TRBJ2-7, is DGGITQSPKYLFRKEGQNVTLSCEQNLNHDAMYWYRQDPGQGLRLIYYSQIVNDFQKGDIAEGYSVSREKKESFPLTVTSAQKNPTAFYLCASSDSGDTYEQYFGPGTRLTVT.

The chain combines TRBV13 with TRBJ1-2; D unclear. V lost 0 bases and J 4 bases, leaving 9 bases between the germline ends. The CDR3 is 14 amino acids. Germline V lookup: CDR1 PRHDT, CDR2 FYEKMQ (reference sequence). CDR3 region: CASSLGRLSYGYTF. CDR3 bases: TGTGCCAGCAGCTTAGGCCGACTCAGCTATGGCTACACCTTC.

The chain joins TRBV11-1 to TRBJ2-1; 12 bases align to TRBD2. Per germline, CDR1 SGHAT and CDR2 FQDESV (reference sequence). The length of the CDR3 is 15 residues. Trimming at V came to 5 bases and at J to 6 bases, leaving 5 bases not matched to a gene. In DNA form, the CDR3 reads TGTGCCAGCAGCCGACTAGCGGGGGAAGGCAATGAGCAGTTCTTC. It is translated as CASSRLAGEGNEQFF.

This clone has a single count. J is TRBJ2-3 and V is TRBV5-1; no reliable D call. The CDR3 spans 16 residues. Germline V CDR1 and CDR2: SGHRS, YFSETQ. Trimming removed 0 bases at V and 3 bases at J, with 14 bases between. The CDR3 bases are TGCGCCAGCAGCTTGGCTACGGGTTTGGGGACAGATACGCAGTATTTT. This gives the protein CASSLATGLGTDTQYF. The whole variable domain, remainder taken from reference TRBV5-1 and TRBJ2-3, is KAGVTQTPRYLIKTRGQQVTLSCSPISGHRSVSWYQQTPGQGLQFLFEYFSETQRNKGNFPGRFSGRQFSNSRSEMNVSTLELGDSALYLCASSLATGLGTDTQYFGPGTRLTVL.

V gene TRBV29-1 combines with J gene TRBJ2-7; 10 bases map to TRBD1. CDR1 is SQVTM, CDR2 ANQGSEA, per germline. Unmatched junction bases numbered 9, after V lost 7 bases and J lost 6 bases. This CDR3 has 13 residues. Here the CDR3 DNA reads TGCAGCGCCACTATTAGGACAGGGGGCGAGCAGTACTTC. Its translation: CSATIRTGGEQYF.

This chain joins TRBV7-2 and TRBJ1-2; 8 bases are shared with TRBD1. The V segment lost 2 bases and the J segment 7 bases; nucleotides outside the gene matches: 12. This CDR3 spans 16 amino acids. CDR1 and CDR2 from the germline V gene are SGHTA and FQGNSA. In nucleotides, the CDR3 is TGTGCCAGCAGCTTAATCCTAGGGACAGGCTTTGGTGGCTACACCTTC. Translated: CASSLILGTGFGGYTF. Drawing the rest from reference TRBV7-2 and TRBJ1-2, the complete variable domain is GAGVSQSPSNKVTEKGKDVELRCDPISGHTALYWYRQSLGQGLEFLIYFQGNSAPDKSGLPSDRFSAERTGGSVSTLTIQRTQQEDSAVYLCASSLILGTGFGGYTFGSGTRLTVV.

J is TRBJ1-6 and V is TRBV6-1, with TRBD1 matching over 8 bases. CDR3 size: 14 residues. Unmatched junction bases numbered 6, after V lost 7 bases and J lost 7 bases. From germline, CDR1 is MNHNS and CDR2 SASEGT. CDR3 residues: CASTLGQENSPLHF. CDR3 DNA sequence: TGTGCCAGCACCCTGGGACAGGAGAATTCACCCCTCCACTTT.

The chain has TRBV7-2 and TRBJ2-7; TRBD1 matches at 8 bases. With 2 bases clipped from V and 7 bases from J, the junction kept 7 bases outside the gene matches. Germline V CDR1 and CDR2: SGHTA, FQGNSA. The CDR3 length is 14 residues. CDR3 sequence: CASSLRTGRPEQYF. Written as DNA, the CDR3 is TGTGCCAGCAGCTTAAGGACAGGGAGACCAGAGCAGTACTTC.

This clone was detected only a few times. The genes are TRBV10-3 and TRBJ1-2, with no clear D. Trimming removed 2 bases from V and 8 bases from J, with 6 bases in between. CDR3 length: 11 amino acids. Per germline, CDR1 ENHRY and CDR2 SYGVKD. Here the CDR3 reads CAISEELGYTF. The CDR3 region has the DNA TGTGCCATCAGTGAGGAACTAGGCTACACCTTC.

The DNA of the CDR3 is TGTGCCAGCAGCTTAGCGCCAGGGTACGAGCAGTACTTC. Protein sequence: CASSLAPGYEQYF. This chain links TRBV7-6 with TRBJ2-7, with TRBD1 as a possible D gene (5 bases). The V and J ends lost 0 bases and 4 bases respectively, with 7 bases between them. Germline-derived CDR1 and CDR2 are SGHVS and FNYEAQ. The CDR3 contains 13 residues. Based on the CDR3 plus reference TRBV7-6 and TRBJ2-7, the full variable domain is GAGVSQSPRYKVTKRGQDVALRCDPISGHVSLYWYRQALGQGPEFLTYFNYEAQQDKSGLPNDRFSAERPEGSISTLTIQRTEQRDSAMYRCASSLAPGYEQYFGPGTRLTVT.

The chain combines TRBV6-5 with TRBJ2-1; D perhaps matches TRBD2 (6 bases). CDR1 MNHEY and CDR2 SVGAGI come from the germline V gene. This CDR3 has 15 amino acids. V gave up 7 bases and J gave up 4 bases, with 17 bases separating them. CDR3: CASTGTSPTYNEQFF. CDR3 bases: TGTGCCAGCACCGGAACTAGCCCAACATACAATGAGCAGTTCTTC.

The chain is built from TRBV6-4 and TRBJ2-2; D possibly corresponds to TRBD2 (6 bases). V lost 4 bases and J lost 5, with 11 bases in between. The CDR3 has 14 residues. Germline loops: CDR1 MRHNA, CDR2 SNTAGT. The CDR3, as DNA: TGTGCCAGCAGTGTCACGGGGGATACCGGGGAGCTGTTTTTT. Amino acid sequence: CASSVTGDTGELFF.

V gene TRBV27 combines with J gene TRBJ1-6; D uncertain. V was pared by 3 bases and J by 7 bases, with 22 bases between. The CDR3 is 18 amino acids. CDR1 is MNHEY and CDR2 is SMNVEV in the germline V gene (reference sequence). The CDR3 sequence is CASSLRDGGVSPNSPLHF. DNA of the CDR3: TGTGCCAGCAGTTTGAGAGACGGTGGAGTATCGCCGAATTCACCCCTCCACTTT.